A single sample is the source of the 14 T cell receptor beta chains below, sequenced in a study of shared clonotypes between healthy human individuals. Produced via immunoSEQ multiplex PCR; TCRdb's table is partial and in-frame only. Among over 1.4 million clones, 95% to 97% were seen once, and the ten largest hold approximately 1%. Sequencing was performed on naive CD4+ T cells sorted from blood. Subset of the sample: CD45RA+ positively selected. These TCRs come from a young man in good health.

This clone was detected once. The chain employs TRBV28 and TRBJ2-1, with a tentative D call TRBD2 (5 bases). Germline assignment: CDR1 MDHEN and CDR2 SYDVKM. The CDR3 runs to 14 residues. V was trimmed by 8 bases and J by 3 bases, leaving 14 bases between them. The CDR3 sequence is CASYPGVLYNEQFF. The CDR3 DNA reads TGTGCCAGCTACCCCGGGGTCCTCTACAATGAGCAGTTCTTC.

The rearrangement links TRBV5-1 to TRBJ2-1; 14 bases map to TRBD2. This CDR3 comprises 16 residues. Germline assignment: CDR1 SGHRS and CDR2 YFSETQ. V trimming: 4 bases; J trimming: 7 bases; junction bases outside the gene matches: 7. CDR3 amino acids: CASSPGLAGVGNEQFF. The CDR3 coding sequence is TGCGCCAGCAGCCCGGGACTAGCGGGAGTAGGTAATGAGCAGTTCTTC.

The genes are TRBV7-2 and TRBJ2-3, with D unclear. There are 14 residues in the CDR3. Trimming removed 1 base from V and 2 bases from J, with 7 bases in between. Germline V gene lookup returns CDR1 SGHTA and CDR2 FQGNSA. The CDR3 region is CASSLDGYTDTQYF. CDR3 DNA: TGTGCCAGCAGCTTAGATGGATACACAGATACGCAGTATTTT.

The chain couples TRBV10-2 to TRBJ2-7, with D perhaps TRBD2 (5 bases). Germline V gene lookup returns CDR1 WSHSY and CDR2 SAAADI. The CDR3 spans 13 residues. The V end was cut by 10 bases, the J end by 2 bases, with 15 bases between. The CDR3 coding sequence is TGCGCCACCAAATTGCCTAGCACCTACGAGCAGTACTTC. Amino acids: CATKLPSTYEQYF.

The V and J genes are TRBV28 and TRBJ1-1; TRBD1 aligns across 9 bases. Germline CDR1 and CDR2: MDHEN and SYDVKM. The length of the CDR3 is 12 residues. With 9 bases clipped from V and 11 bases from J, the junction kept 10 bases outside the gene matches. The CDR3 loop is CASGWGQGGAFF. In nucleotides, the CDR3 is TGTGCCAGTGGGTGGGGACAGGGAGGGGCTTTCTTT. The whole variable domain, remainder taken from reference TRBV28 and TRBJ1-1, is DVKVTQSSRYLVKRTGEKVFLECVQDMDHENMFWYRQDPGLGLRLIYFSYDVKMKEKGDIPEGYSVSREKKERFSLILESASTNQTSMYLCASGWGQGGAFFGQGTRLTVV.

In nucleotides, the CDR3 is TGTGCCAGCTCGACGGACTTATCCTACGAGCAGTACTTC. This codes for CASSTDLSYEQYF. The V and J genes are TRBV18 and TRBJ2-7; a possible D gene is TRBD2 (5 bases). The CDR3 contains 13 residues. Germline V gene sequence: CDR1 KGHSH, CDR2 LQKENI. V was trimmed by 6 bases and J by 1 base, leaving 10 bases between them.

J is TRBJ2-3 and V is TRBV19, with TRBD1 matching 7 bases. Germline V gene data show CDR1 as LNHDA and CDR2 as SQIVND (reference sequence). The ends lost 1 base at V and 6 bases at J; junction bases unmatched: 10. This CDR3 comprises 16 residues. The CDR3 region has the DNA TGTGCCAGTAGTATAGCCGTGGGACAGCGTCTGGATACGCAGTATTTT. Its protein is CASSIAVGQRLDTQYF.

The chain recombines TRBV18 with TRBJ1-4, with 9 bases aligning to TRBD1. Trimming took 6 bases from V and 7 from J; bases not matched to a gene: 3. CDR3 length: 13 residues. CDR1 and CDR2 from the germline V gene are KGHSH and LQKENI. The chain's CDR3 is CASSETGGEKLFF. Here the CDR3 DNA reads TGTGCCAGCTCCGAGACAGGGGGTGAAAAACTGTTTTTT.

The rearrangement links TRBV30 to TRBJ2-3; 11 nucleotides agree with TRBD2. Losses at the gene ends were 3 bases for V and 7 bases for J; bases not matched to a gene: 12. There are 16 residues in the CDR3. The germline V gene encodes CDR1 GTSNPN and CDR2 SVGIG (reference sequence). As DNA, the CDR3 is TGTGCCTGGAGAGTCCGTCGACTAGCGGGGCCCCATACGCAGTATTTT. Translation gives CAWRVRRLAGPHTQYF.

The chain uses TRBV2 and TRBJ2-7; D gene unclear. The germline V and J ends were trimmed by 7 bases and 2 bases, with 12 bases remaining between them. CDR3 length: 13 amino acids. Germline V gene data show CDR1 as SNHLY and CDR2 as FYNNEI. The CDR3 reads CASNSLRTYEQYF. CDR3 DNA sequence: TGTGCCAGCAACAGCCTAAGAACCTACGAGCAGTACTTC.

The rearrangement links TRBV7-2 to TRBJ2-3; 10 nucleotides line up with TRBD2. V lost 4 bases, J lost 3 bases, and 7 bases stayed unmatched. The CDR3 consists of 16 residues. The V gene's germline CDR1 is SGHTA and CDR2 FQGNSA. The CDR3 loop is CASSSGLAAATDTQYF. As DNA, the CDR3 is TGTGCCAGCAGCTCAGGACTAGCGGCTGCAACAGATACGCAGTATTTT.

The V gene is TRBV18, the J gene TRBJ2-1; the match to TRBD2 covers 11 bases. V shed 5 bases and J 5 bases; nucleotides not matched to a gene: 5. The CDR3 runs to 15 residues. Germline lookup yields CDR1 KGHSH and CDR2 LQKENI. The CDR3 nucleotides are TGTGCCAGCTCAGGGCCTAGCGGGAGGAACAATGAGCAGTTCTTC. It codes for CASSGPSGRNNEQFF.

This chain links TRBV2 with TRBJ1-5, with TRBD1 matching 7 bases. Unmatched junction bases numbered 7, after V lost 6 bases and J lost 2 bases. This CDR3 has 15 residues. Germline V gives CDR1 SNHLY, CDR2 FYNNEI. CDR3 sequence: CASRDDRARNQPQHF. Here the CDR3 DNA reads TGTGCCAGCAGGGACGACAGGGCCCGCAATCAGCCCCAGCATTTT.

This chain links TRBV9 with TRBJ1-2, with D perhaps matching TRBD1 (5 bases). The germline CDR1 and CDR2 sequences are SGDLS and YYNGEE. V was cut by 2 bases and J by 6 bases, with 23 bases left in between. There are 17 residues in the CDR3. CDR3 DNA: TGTGCCAGCAGCGTCACCGGACCGCAGCAGGGAGACGATGGCTACACCTTC. Translating gives CASSVTGPQQGDDGYTF.